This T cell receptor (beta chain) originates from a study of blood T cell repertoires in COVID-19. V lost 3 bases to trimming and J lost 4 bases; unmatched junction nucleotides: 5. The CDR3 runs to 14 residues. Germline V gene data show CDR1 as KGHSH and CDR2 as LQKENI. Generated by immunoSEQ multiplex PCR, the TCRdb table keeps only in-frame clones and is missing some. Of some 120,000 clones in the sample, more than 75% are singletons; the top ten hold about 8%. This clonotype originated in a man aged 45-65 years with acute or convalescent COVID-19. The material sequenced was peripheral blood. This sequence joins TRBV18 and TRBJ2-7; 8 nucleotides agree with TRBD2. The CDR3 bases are TGTGCCAGCTCACCCCGGGAGGGCCTTTACGAGCAGTACTTC. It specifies CASSPREGLYEQYF.